Shown below are 27 T cell receptor beta chains from a single sample sequenced in a study of response to subunit inactivated influenza vaccine (dated by TCRdb to the late 2010s). The library was produced with RT-PCR. The instrument given in TCRdb is Illumina HiSeq 2500. TCRdb applied fastp at Q25 and MiXCR to the public reads, then kept only in-frame beta chains. Every distinct CDR3 protein forms one entry, paired with its most common genes and DNA. This sample holds 500,000 to 750,000 distinct CDR3 sequences; 12% to 15% were observed only once. Around 10% of the sample goes to the ten largest clones. The sequencing used PBMCs from blood, collected 11 to 12 days after vaccination. The receptors originated from a man aged 45-65 years who received an inactivated influenza vaccine. Donor details come from another sample of the same person, matched by shared clones.

The J gene is TRBJ2-5, the V gene TRBV29-1, with TRBD2 matching over 10 bases. The germline CDR1 and CDR2 sequences are SQVTM and ANQGSEA. The CDR3 extends over 15 amino acids. The V segment lost 1 base and the J segment 5 bases; nucleotides outside the gene matches: 7. The CDR3 here is CSVEGLAGVLETQYF. The CDR3 nucleotides are TGCAGCGTTGAAGGTCTAGCGGGAGTCCTGGAGACCCAGTACTTC. Looking up the rest from reference TRBV29-1 and TRBJ2-5 gives the full variable domain: SAVISQKPSRDICQRGTSLTIQCQVDSQVTMMFWYRQQPGQSLTLIATANQGSEATYESGFVIDKFPISRPNLTFSTLTVSNMSPEDSSIYLCSVEGLAGVLETQYFGPGTRLLVL.

This clonotype was observed a handful of times. J is TRBJ1-3 and V is TRBV9, with TRBD1 matching over 8 bases. Germline V gives CDR1 SGDLS, CDR2 YYNGEE. Trimming cost V 2 bases and J 0 bases; bases outside gene matches: 4. The CDR3 has 16 residues. CDR3 sequence (DNA): TGTGCCAGCAGCGTGGGGACAGGTGCCTCTGGAAACACCATATATTTT. Translated, it gives CASSVGTGASGNTIYF.

This clonotype was seen a few times. The rearrangement joins TRBV13 to TRBJ2-7; a weak D match, TRBD1 (5 bases). The V gene lost 3 bases and the J gene lost 0 bases, with 18 bases spanning the gap. The CDR3 runs to 17 residues. Germline V CDR1 and CDR2: PRHDT, FYEKMQ (reference sequence). The CDR3 nucleotides are TGTGCCAGCAGCTTTACAGGATTCCCACTTTACTCCTACGAGCAGTACTTC. Amino acids: CASSFTGFPLYSYEQYF.

The CDR3 sequence: CASSLAGRKSTEAFF. The DNA for the CDR3 is TGTGCCAGCAGCTTAGCGGGGAGAAAGAGCACTGAAGCTTTCTTT. The chain joins TRBV11-2 to TRBJ1-1; D is uncertain. The CDR3 contains 15 residues. V was clipped by 1 base and J by 4 bases, with 13 bases between them. Germline values: CDR1 SGHAT, CDR2 FQNNGV.

This clonotype was recorded a few times. V gene TRBV12-3 or TRBV12-4 combines with J gene TRBJ2-1; 10 bases line up with TRBD2. The CDR3 is 16 residues long. The trim removed 5 bases at V and 5 bases at J, leaving 9 bases unmatched. For the CDR3, the DNA is TGTGCCAGCAGTCCTCGCATAGCGGGGGGTAACAATGAGCAGTTCTTC. It encodes CASSPRIAGGNNEQFF.

In this sample, this clonotype turned up a few times. The chain has TRBV6-2 or TRBV6-3 and TRBJ2-4; D is undetermined. Germline V gene sequence: CDR1 MNHEY, CDR2 SVGEGT. The CDR3 has 14 amino acids. Trimming pared 0 bases from V and 4 bases from J, leaving 7 bases between. In nucleotides, the CDR3 is TGTGCCAGCAGTTACTCGGGTCATAAAAACATTCAGTACTTC. Translated: CASSYSGHKNIQYF.

This clonotype came up a few times. This chain joins TRBV6-5 and TRBJ1-6; D ambiguous. The ends were cut back, 2 bases at V and 0 bases at J, with 11 bases in the middle. This CDR3 has 17 amino acids. CDR1 and CDR2 (germline): MNHEY, SVGAGI. Written as DNA, the CDR3 is TGTGCCAGCAGTTACAGTATCCACAGCTCCTATAATTCACCCCTCCACTTT. It specifies CASSYSIHSSYNSPLHF.

The chain is built from TRBV20-1 and TRBJ2-3, with D perhaps matching TRBD1 or TRBD2 (6 bases each). The CDR3 has 17 residues. The V gene lost 3 bases and the J gene lost 2 bases, with 21 bases spanning the gap. Germline V gene data show CDR1 as DFQATT and CDR2 as SNEGSKA (reference sequence). The CDR3 is CSASPGAAPSITDTQYF. The CDR3 bases are TGCAGTGCTAGCCCGGGGGCGGCCCCTTCAATCACAGATACGCAGTATTTT.

This clonotype was counted only a few times. This sequence joins TRBV24-1 and TRBJ2-3; 9 bases are a match to TRBD1. Germline values: CDR1 KGHDR, CDR2 SFDVKD. CDR3 size: 17 residues. Trimming removed 4 bases from V and 2 bases from J; junction bases left unmatched: 9. The CDR3 sequence is CATSDSGTGLSTDTQYF. Here the CDR3 DNA reads TGTGCCACCAGTGACTCCGGGACAGGGCTATCCACAGATACGCAGTATTTT.

The rearrangement links TRBV7-9 to TRBJ2-1; 7 nucleotides align to TRBD2. This CDR3 has 13 residues. V dropped 11 bases and J dropped 7; count of bases not matched to a gene: 11. Germline values: CDR1 SEHNR, CDR2 FQNEAQ (reference sequence). CDR3 coding DNA: TGTGCCGCGGCTAAGGGAGGGACTAATGAGCAGTTCTTC. Its translation: CAAAKGGTNEQFF.

Written as DNA, the CDR3 is TGCGCCAGCAGCTTGGTGGACAGGGGTTTCGTTTACAATGAGCAGTTCTTC. It is translated as CASSLVDRGFVYNEQFF. The J gene is TRBJ2-1, the V gene TRBV5-1; 9 bases match TRBD1. With V trimmed by 0 bases and J by 4 bases, 8 bases remained unmatched. The CDR3 is 17 amino acids. Germline V gene sequence: CDR1 SGHRS, CDR2 YFSETQ.

A few counts support this clonotype. The CDR3 DNA sequence: TGTGCCAGCAGCTTCGCTGGGACAGGGGGATCTGTATCGCAAGGGGCCAACGTCCTGACTTTC. This codes for CASSFAGTGGSVSQGANVLTF. This rearrangement joins TRBV5-4 to TRBJ2-6, with 11 bases matching TRBD1. CDR3 length: 21 amino acids. CDR1 is SGHNT, CDR2 YYREEE, per germline (reference sequence). The V and J ends lost 2 bases and 4 bases, in that order; junction bases with no gene match: 17.

This clonotype was counted between two and nine times. The V and J genes are TRBV27 and TRBJ2-5; weak D call: TRBD2 (5 bases). Germline V gene lookup returns CDR1 MNHEY and CDR2 SMNVEV (reference sequence). The CDR3 runs 15 residues. V lost 5 bases, J lost 4 bases, and 17 bases lay in between. The CDR3 protein is CASSPNTGNPETQYF. In DNA, the CDR3 is TGTGCCAGCAGTCCGAATACCGGGAACCCAGAGACCCAGTACTTC.

The rearrangement links TRBV20-1 to TRBJ2-3, with no clear D. The CDR3 contains 13 residues. The germline gives CDR1 DFQATT, CDR2 SNEGSKA (reference sequence). The V end lost 6 bases, the J end lost 4 bases, and 14 bases lay between the germline ends. CDR3 nucleotide sequence: TGCAGTGCCCGCTTAGCCGGTGCAGATACGCAGTATTTT. It codes for CSARLAGADTQYF.

This clonotype has only a few counts. This rearrangement joins TRBV12-3 or TRBV12-4 to TRBJ2-5; D not certain. The germline V and J ends were trimmed by 1 base and 5 bases, with 8 bases remaining between them. The CDR3 sequence is 13 residues long. CDR3 DNA sequence: TGTGCCAGCAGTTTAGTTCCGCGGGAGACCCAGTACTTC. This sequence encodes CASSLVPRETQYF.

This clonotype has a count of ten or more. The rearrangement uses TRBV2 and TRBJ2-7; a possible D gene is TRBD1 (5 bases). The V end lost 5 bases, the J end lost 4 bases, and 18 bases lay between the germline ends. In germline, CDR1 is SNHLY, CDR2 FYNNEI. The length of the CDR3 is 15 residues. The CDR3 sequence: CASSQDTSHLYEQYF. The CDR3 DNA reads TGTGCCAGCAGTCAGGACACGAGCCATCTATACGAGCAGTACTTC.

The chain is built from TRBV6-2 or TRBV6-3 and TRBJ2-1, with D tentatively TRBD1 (5 bases). Per the germline V gene, CDR1 is MNHEY and CDR2 is SVGEGT. This CDR3 spans 13 amino acids. V gave up 0 bases and J gave up 15 bases, with 15 bases separating them. CDR3 sequence reads: CASSYSSTPGMFF. The CDR3 DNA follows: TGTGCCAGCAGTTACTCGTCGACTCCAGGGATGTTCTTC.

This clonotype was observed a few times. CDR3 bases: TGCGCCAGCAGCGGGGGGGGGACAACATCTATCTACGAGCAGTACTTC. Translating it yields CASSGGGTTSIYEQYF. The V gene is TRBV5-1, the J gene TRBJ2-7; TRBD2 is a possible D gene (7 bases). Germline CDR1 SGHRS, CDR2 YFSETQ. CDR3 length: 16 residues. The V end was cut by 4 bases, the J end by 3 bases, with 20 bases between.

This clonotype was picked up many times. This rearrangement joins TRBV18 to TRBJ2-5, with D perhaps matching TRBD2 (5 bases). The germline CDR1 and CDR2 sequences are KGHSH and LQKENI. Trimming stripped 2 bases from V and 5 bases from J, with 9 bases between. This CDR3 is built from 13 residues. The DNA for the CDR3 is TGTGCCAGCTCACCATTCGGGAAGGAGACCCAGTACTTC. Amino acids: CASSPFGKETQYF.

This clonotype has only a few counts. The chain couples TRBV6-2 or TRBV6-3 to TRBJ2-7; possible D gene TRBD1, 5 bases. The CDR3 loop spans 14 amino acids. The germline V and J ends were trimmed by 2 bases and 3 bases, with 11 bases remaining between them. CDR1 and CDR2 from the germline V gene are MNHEY and SVGEGT. CDR3 protein: CASSYGPRGYEQYF. For the CDR3, the DNA is TGTGCCAGCAGTTACGGGCCTAGGGGCTACGAGCAGTACTTC.

This chain uses TRBV12-3 or TRBV12-4 with TRBJ2-3; unclear D gene. Trimming took off 5 bases at V and 3 bases at J, with 18 bases between the two ends. The CDR3 length is 16 residues. CDR3 nucleotide sequence: TGTGCCAGCAGTCCCCGGACCTCCCGGCGAACAGATACGCAGTATTTT. This encodes CASSPRTSRRTDTQYF.

There are a few counts of this clonotype. The rearrangement links TRBV24-1 to TRBJ1-2, with D possibly being TRBD1 (5 bases). The ends were cut back, 0 bases at V and 4 bases at J, with 8 bases in the middle. Germline V CDR1 and CDR2: KGHDR, SFDVKD. The CDR3 length is 14 residues. The CDR3 DNA reads as TGTGCCACCAGTGATTTGTCAGGGATCTATGGCTACACCTTC. Amino acids: CATSDLSGIYGYTF.

This chain connects TRBV20-1 to TRBJ2-3; D is undetermined. The V gene lost 1 base and the J gene lost 4 bases, with 6 bases spanning the gap. Germline loops: CDR1 DFQATT, CDR2 SNEGSKA (reference sequence). The CDR3 spans 12 residues. CDR3 DNA: TGCAGTGCTAGAGTACCCGCAGATACGCAGTATTTT. Its protein product is CSARVPADTQYF.

The CDR3 loop is CASKRQVSNQPQHF. The CDR3 DNA follows: TGTGCCAGCAAACGACAGGTTAGCAATCAGCCCCAGCATTTT. The rearrangement joins TRBV6-1 to TRBJ1-5; the D gene is possibly TRBD1 (6 bases). This CDR3 has 14 amino acids. The germline CDR1 and CDR2 sequences are MNHNS and SASEGT. Trimming stripped 7 bases from V and 0 bases from J, with 10 bases between.

J is TRBJ2-5 and V is TRBV4-2; D perhaps matches TRBD1 (5 bases). Germline CDR1 and CDR2: LGHNA and YNFKEQ. V was pared by 2 bases and J by 3 bases, with 7 bases between. The CDR3 loop spans 13 amino acids. The CDR3 here is CASSQPGKETQYF. The CDR3 DNA follows: TGTGCCAGCAGCCAACCAGGGAAAGAGACCCAGTACTTC.

This chain links TRBV2 with TRBJ2-2, with D perhaps given as TRBD1 or TRBD2 (6 bases each). The germline V gene has CDR1 SNHLY and CDR2 FYNNEI. Trimming removed 6 bases at V and 4 bases at J, with 15 bases between. This CDR3 spans 15 amino acids. The CDR3 region is CASRAGTGFTGELFF. The CDR3, as DNA: TGTGCCAGCAGAGCGGGCACAGGGTTCACCGGGGAGCTGTTTTTT.

The V call is TRBV28, the J call TRBJ2-3, with TRBD2 matching 14 bases. Germline V gene data show CDR1 as MDHEN and CDR2 as SYDVKM. The ends lost 6 bases at V and 7 bases at J; junction bases unmatched: 12. The CDR3 extends over 17 amino acids. CDR3 loop: CASRPSPGLAGENTQYF. Here the CDR3 DNA reads TGTGCCAGCAGACCTTCACCGGGACTAGCGGGAGAAAATACGCAGTATTTT. The complete variable domain, with remaining parts taken from reference TRBV28 and TRBJ2-3, reads DVKVTQSSRYLVKRTGEKVFLECVQDMDHENMFWYRQDPGLGLRLIYFSYDVKMKEKGDIPEGYSVSREKKERFSLILESASTNQTSMYLCASRPSPGLAGENTQYFGPGTRLTVL.